The 14 T cell receptor beta chains presented below share a single source sample, sequenced in a study of a mutant IDH1 vaccine in newly diagnosed glioma (dated by TCRdb to the early 2020s). What this sample's time point label stands for: week 23, last vaccination. Every vaccine dose consisted of 300 ug of a 20-mer mutant IDH1 peptide in Montanide, administered subcutaneously together with topical imiquimod. These receptors' antigens are unknown. Library preparation employed the immunoSEQ multiplex PCR assay. TCRdb retrieved this table from immuneACCESS and kept in-frame rearrangements only. Not all clones are present; in checked studies, unresolved V genes account for under half, and no reason is known for the remainder. Counted in this sample were approximately 37,000 clones; roughly 80% of them appeared once. 5.3% of the sample is held by the ten biggest clonotypes. This specimen consisted of PBMCs, obtained from a glioma patient whose treatment included an IDH1 peptide vaccine. The receptor source for this set is a man aged 45-65 years with glioma.

CDR3 sequence (DNA): TGCGCCAGCAGCCGCGACAGGGGAGATCAGCCCCAGCATTTT. Translation: CASSRDRGDQPQHF. V usage is TRBV5-1 and J usage is TRBJ1-5; 8 bases are a match to TRBD1. The CDR3 extends over 14 amino acids. The V gene end was trimmed by 4 bases and the J gene end by 5 bases; junction bases not matched to a gene: 5. CDR1 SGHRS and CDR2 YFSETQ come from the germline V gene.

The chain links TRBV4-1 to TRBJ1-4, with 9 nucleotides matching TRBD1. The germline V gene encodes CDR1 MGHRA and CDR2 YSYEKL. J gave up 15 bases and V 1 base, and 6 bases lay outside the gene matches. The CDR3 extends over 13 amino acids. Here the CDR3 reads CASSQAGTGLLFF. CDR3 sequence (DNA): TGCGCCAGCAGCCAAGCTGGGACAGGGTTATTGTTTTTT.

The chain employs TRBV2 and TRBJ2-3; a weak D match, TRBD2 (6 bases). The CDR3 contains 13 residues. Germline V gene data show CDR1 as SNHLY and CDR2 as FYNNEI. Trimming removed 1 base from V and 5 bases from J, with 7 bases in between. The CDR3 DNA reads as TGTGCCAGCAGTGAAGAGGGAGGAGATACGCAGTATTTT. Translating gives CASSEEGGDTQYF.

This clone showed up just once. This rearrangement joins TRBV6-5 to TRBJ2-7, with D tentatively TRBD1 (5 bases). The CDR3 runs to 16 residues. Trimming took off 2 bases at V and 7 bases at J, with 21 bases between the two ends. Germline V gene sequence: CDR1 MNHEY, CDR2 SVGAGI. DNA of the CDR3: TGTGCCAGCAGTTACGATGTCACAGGTTGGGAACTTGAGCAGTACTTC. This codes for CASSYDVTGWELEQYF.

V is TRBV5-1 and J is TRBJ1-5; the match to TRBD1 covers 8 bases. Germline V gene lookup returns CDR1 SGHRS and CDR2 YFSETQ. This CDR3 has 15 residues. V lost 5 bases and J lost 7; bases outside the gene matches: 11. The CDR3, as DNA: TGCGCCAGCAGTTACGCGACAGGGGAAGGACAGCCCCAGCATTTT. This codes for CASSYATGEGQPQHF.

This chain connects TRBV5-1 to TRBJ2-5; D is possibly TRBD1 or TRBD2 (5 bases each). CDR3 length: 13 residues. The germline V and J ends were trimmed by 4 bases and 3 bases, with 10 bases remaining between them. From germline, CDR1 is SGHRS and CDR2 YFSETQ. The CDR3 DNA reads TGCGCCAGCAGCCGGGACGTAAAAGAGACCCAGTACTTC. Its protein is CASSRDVKETQYF.

CDR3 residues: CASSVSWGEEQYF. CDR3 bases: TGTGCCAGCAGCGTCTCGTGGGGCGAGGAGCAGTACTTC. The rearrangement uses TRBV9 and TRBJ2-7; tentative D call: TRBD1 (5 bases). Trimming took off 2 bases at V and 7 bases at J, with 13 bases between the two ends. The CDR3 is 13 amino acids. Germline CDR1 SGDLS, CDR2 YYNGEE.

This chain links TRBV7-9 with TRBJ1-5; D unresolved. Germline CDR1 is SEHNR and CDR2 is FQNEAQ (reference sequence). The length of the CDR3 is 12 residues. Trimming took 1 base from V and 5 from J, leaving 3 bases between them. CDR3 nucleotides: TGTGCCAGCAGCTTAGGGGATCAGCCCCAGCATTTT. Residues: CASSLGDQPQHF.

The V gene is TRBV11-3, the J gene TRBJ2-5, with D unresolved. This CDR3 has 13 amino acids. V lost 3 bases, J lost 5 bases, and 10 bases lay in between. In germline, CDR1 is SGHNT, CDR2 YENEEA. The CDR3 protein is CASSFGPEETQYF. Here the CDR3 DNA reads TGTGCCAGCAGCTTCGGACCCGAGGAGACCCAGTACTTC.

The rearrangement joins TRBV4-3 to TRBJ2-3; 8 nucleotides align to TRBD2. This CDR3 region has 18 residues. After removal of 4 bases from V and 0 bases from J, the junction contained 12 bases not matched to a gene. Germline CDR1 reads LGHNA; CDR2 reads YSLEER. CDR3 bases: TGCGCCAGCAGCCTTTCCTTTAGCGGGGCCTCTAGCACAGATACGCAGTATTTT. This codes for CASSLSFSGASSTDTQYF.

V usage is TRBV5-5 and J usage is TRBJ1-1, with TRBD1 as a possible D gene (5 bases). The CDR3 spans 19 residues. V shed 5 bases and J shed 1 base, with 27 bases lying between them. Germline CDR1 is SGHKS and CDR2 is YYEKEE (reference sequence). CDR3 in DNA: TGTGCCAGCAGTCTTATGGGGGTCGCACAGGTGTGGACGAACACTGAAGCTTTCTTT. Amino acids: CASSLMGVAQVWTNTEAFF.

The chain carries TRBV11-3 and TRBJ2-5; D uncertain. V was trimmed by 1 base and J by 3 bases, leaving 6 bases between them. Germline loops: CDR1 SGHNT, CDR2 YENEEA. This CDR3 is built from 13 residues. CDR3 nucleotides: TGTGCCAGCAGCTTAGGTATAGAAGAGACCCAGTACTTC. It yields the protein CASSLGIEETQYF.

J is TRBJ1-2 and V is TRBV15; D might be TRBD1 (5 bases). Trimming shortened V by 0 bases and J by 6 bases, and 11 bases separated the two germline ends. CDR1 is LNHNV, CDR2 YYDKDF, per germline (reference sequence). The CDR3 runs 14 residues. The CDR3 DNA follows: TGTGCCACCAGCAGAGATAGAACGGGGCATGGCTACACCTTC. Translating it yields CATSRDRTGHGYTF.

This clone was found once. The chain recombines TRBV25-1 with TRBJ2-5; D uncertain. CDR3 length: 17 amino acids. The germline gives CDR1 MGHDK, CDR2 SYGVNS. Trimming removed 2 bases at V and 7 bases at J, with 23 bases between. CDR3 region: CASSERSSVFTGATQYF. CDR3 nucleotide sequence: TGTGCCAGCAGTGAAAGGTCTTCGGTCTTTACCGGAGCGACCCAGTACTTC.